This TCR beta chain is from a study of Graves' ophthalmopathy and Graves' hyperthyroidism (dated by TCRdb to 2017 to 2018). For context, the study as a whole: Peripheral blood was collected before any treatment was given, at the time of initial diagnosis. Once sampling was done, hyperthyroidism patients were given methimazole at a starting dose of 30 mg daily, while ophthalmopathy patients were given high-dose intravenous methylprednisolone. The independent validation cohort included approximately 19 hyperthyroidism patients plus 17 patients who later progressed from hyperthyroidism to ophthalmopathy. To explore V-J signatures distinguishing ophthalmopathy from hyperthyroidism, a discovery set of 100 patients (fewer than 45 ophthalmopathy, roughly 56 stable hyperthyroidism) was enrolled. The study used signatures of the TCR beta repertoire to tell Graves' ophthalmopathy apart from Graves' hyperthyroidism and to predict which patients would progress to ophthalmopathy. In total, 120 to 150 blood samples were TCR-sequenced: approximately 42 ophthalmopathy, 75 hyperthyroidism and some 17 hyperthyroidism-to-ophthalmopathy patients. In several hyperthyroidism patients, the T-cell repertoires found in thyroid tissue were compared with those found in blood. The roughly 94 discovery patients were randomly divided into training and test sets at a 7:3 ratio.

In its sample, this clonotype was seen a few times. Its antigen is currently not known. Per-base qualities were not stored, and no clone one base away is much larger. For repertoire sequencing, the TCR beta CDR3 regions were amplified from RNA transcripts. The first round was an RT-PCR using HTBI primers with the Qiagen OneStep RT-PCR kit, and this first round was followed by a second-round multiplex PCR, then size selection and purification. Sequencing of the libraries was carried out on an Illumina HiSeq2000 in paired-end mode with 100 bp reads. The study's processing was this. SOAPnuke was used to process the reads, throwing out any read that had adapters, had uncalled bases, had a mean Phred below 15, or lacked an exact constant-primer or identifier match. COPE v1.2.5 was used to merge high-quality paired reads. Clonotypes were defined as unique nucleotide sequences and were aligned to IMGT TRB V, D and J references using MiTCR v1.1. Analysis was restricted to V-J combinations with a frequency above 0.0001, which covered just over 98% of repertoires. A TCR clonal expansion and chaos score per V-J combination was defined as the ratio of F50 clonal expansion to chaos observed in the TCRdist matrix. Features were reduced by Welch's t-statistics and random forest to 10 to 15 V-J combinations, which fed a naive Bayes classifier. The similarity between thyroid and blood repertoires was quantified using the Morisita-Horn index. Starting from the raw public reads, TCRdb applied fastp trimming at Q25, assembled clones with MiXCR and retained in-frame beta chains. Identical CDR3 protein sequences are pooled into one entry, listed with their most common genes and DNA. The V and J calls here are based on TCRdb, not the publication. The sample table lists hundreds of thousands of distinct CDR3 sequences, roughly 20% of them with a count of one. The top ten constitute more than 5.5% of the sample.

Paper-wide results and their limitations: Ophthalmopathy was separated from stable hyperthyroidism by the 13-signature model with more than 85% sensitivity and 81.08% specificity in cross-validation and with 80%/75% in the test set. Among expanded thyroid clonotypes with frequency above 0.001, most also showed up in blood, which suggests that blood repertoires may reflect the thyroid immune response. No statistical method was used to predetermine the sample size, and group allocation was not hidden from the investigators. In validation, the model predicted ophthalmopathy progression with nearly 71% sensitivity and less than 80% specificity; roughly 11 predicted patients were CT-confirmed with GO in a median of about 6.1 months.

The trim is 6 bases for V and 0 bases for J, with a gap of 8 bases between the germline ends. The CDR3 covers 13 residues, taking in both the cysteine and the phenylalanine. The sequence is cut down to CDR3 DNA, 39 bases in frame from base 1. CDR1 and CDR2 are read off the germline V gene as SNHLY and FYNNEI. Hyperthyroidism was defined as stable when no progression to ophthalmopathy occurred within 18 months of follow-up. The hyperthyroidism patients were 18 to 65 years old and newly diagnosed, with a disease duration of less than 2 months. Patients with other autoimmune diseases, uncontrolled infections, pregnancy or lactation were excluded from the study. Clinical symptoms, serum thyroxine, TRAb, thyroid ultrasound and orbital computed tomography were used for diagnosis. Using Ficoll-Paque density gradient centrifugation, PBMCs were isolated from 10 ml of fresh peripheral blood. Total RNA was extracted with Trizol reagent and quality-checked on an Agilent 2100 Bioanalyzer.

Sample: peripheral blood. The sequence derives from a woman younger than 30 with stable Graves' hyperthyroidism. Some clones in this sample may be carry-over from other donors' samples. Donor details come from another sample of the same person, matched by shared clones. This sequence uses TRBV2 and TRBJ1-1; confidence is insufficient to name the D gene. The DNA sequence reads TGTGCCAGCAGGTTCGGTATGAACACTGAAGCTTTCTTT. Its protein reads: CASRFGMNTEAFF.